The 30 T cell receptor beta chains given below trace back to one sample, sequenced in a study of shared clonotypes between healthy human individuals. Naive CD8 cells, CD45RO-negative and positively selected for CCR7, excluded terminally differentiated effector memory CD45RA+ cells. The protocol was immunoSEQ multiplex PCR, while the TCRdb copy is restricted to in-frame clones and leaves out a portion. In the table there are hundreds of thousands of clones, around 96% of which are singletons. The sequenced sample was naive CD8+ T cells sorted from blood. The receptor source for this set is a woman aged 25 to 45 in good health.

V and J are TRBV4-1 and TRBJ2-5; the match to TRBD1 covers 7 bases. CDR3 length equals 16 residues. Trimming cost V 2 bases and J 0 bases; bases outside gene matches: 6. Per the germline V gene, CDR1 is MGHRA and CDR2 is YSYEKL. This chain's CDR3 is CASSQTGTENQETQYF. CDR3 nucleotide sequence: TGCGCCAGCAGCCAAACCGGGACAGAAAACCAAGAGACCCAGTACTTC.

The chain has TRBV7-9 and TRBJ1-2, with 11 bases fitting TRBD1. Trimming cost V 4 bases and J 0 bases; bases outside gene matches: 7. There are 17 residues in the CDR3. CDR1 is SEHNR and CDR2 is FQNEAQ in the germline V gene (reference sequence). The CDR3 DNA follows: TGTGCCAGCAGCTCCCTCTTGGACAGGGGGCCTAACTATGGCTACACCTTC. Translation: CASSSLLDRGPNYGYTF.

The count of this clone is one. This chain uses TRBV11-2 with TRBJ2-5; D possibly uses TRBD1 or TRBD2 (5 bases each). The length of the CDR3 is 12 residues. Germline CDR1 reads SGHAT; CDR2 reads FQNNGV. The V gene lost 5 bases and the J gene lost 7 bases, with 11 bases spanning the gap. The CDR3 sequence: CASSEGQGTQYF. The CDR3 bases are TGTGCCAGCAGCGAGGGCCAGGGGACCCAGTACTTC.

This chain connects TRBV7-8 to TRBJ2-1; no firm D call. V dropped 5 bases and J dropped 4 bases, with 15 bases sitting between them. CDR3 length equals 15 residues. Germline lookup yields CDR1 SGHVS and CDR2 FQNEAQ. CDR3 coding DNA: TGTGCCAGCAGCCCCCCCCGGACCTTGTACAATGAGCAGTTCTTC. Encoded protein: CASSPPRTLYNEQFF.

The chain combines TRBV5-4 with TRBJ2-1; 7 positions agree with TRBD2. After removal of 1 base from V and 7 bases from J, the junction contained 8 bases not matched to a gene. The CDR3 has 15 amino acids. Germline V gives CDR1 SGHNT, CDR2 YYREEE (reference sequence). The CDR3 DNA reads TGTGCCAGCAGCTTGTCCCCGGGAGGTACGAATGAGCAGTTCTTC. Amino acids: CASSLSPGGTNEQFF.

The chain has TRBV4-2 and TRBJ2-7, with TRBD1 matching over 10 bases. Germline V lookup: CDR1 LGHNA, CDR2 YNFKEQ. The CDR3 extends over 15 amino acids. The ends lost 4 bases at V and 2 bases at J; junction bases unmatched: 5. CDR3 DNA: TGTGCCAGCAGCCTTGACAGGGGGCCCGCCTACGAGCAGTACTTC. It specifies CASSLDRGPAYEQYF.

CDR3 sequence: CASSLPGTIDQDTQYF. The CDR3 DNA sequence: TGTGCCAGCAGCCTCCCTGGGACAATCGACCAAGATACGCAGTATTTT. The V call is TRBV6-6, the J call TRBJ2-3; possibly TRBD1 for D (6 bases). Germline CDR1 reads MNHNY; CDR2 reads SVGAGI (reference sequence). The CDR3 is 16 amino acids. V was cut by 6 bases and J by 5 bases, with 21 bases left in between.

In this sample, this clone turned up a few times. The rearrangement links TRBV11-3 to TRBJ2-7; 8 bases agree with TRBD1. The V gene end was trimmed by 5 bases and the J gene end by 1 base; junction bases not matched to a gene: 7. The germline V gene encodes CDR1 SGHNT and CDR2 YENEEA. The CDR3 is 15 amino acids. CDR3 sequence: CASSAGTGVSYEQYF. In DNA, the CDR3 is TGTGCCAGCAGCGCTGGGACAGGAGTTTCCTACGAGCAGTACTTC.

The chain links TRBV5-6 to TRBJ2-1, with D possibly being TRBD1 or TRBD2 (5 bases each). CDR3 size: 13 residues. The germline V and J ends were trimmed by 2 bases and 9 bases, with 12 bases remaining between them. Germline CDR1 is SGHDT and CDR2 is YYEEEE. CDR3 protein: CASSFWGISEQFF. CDR3 coding DNA: TGTGCCAGCAGCTTCTGGGGGATCAGTGAGCAGTTCTTC.

V gene TRBV6-6 combines with J gene TRBJ2-1; maybe TRBD1 (5 bases). This CDR3 comprises 12 residues. Per the germline V gene, CDR1 is MNHNY and CDR2 is SVGAGI (reference sequence). The germline V and J ends were trimmed by 2 bases and 10 bases, with 9 bases remaining between them. CDR3 sequence (DNA): TGTGCCAGCAGTTACGGGCAGGGAGAGCAGTTCTTC. It codes for CASSYGQGEQFF.

J is TRBJ2-2 and V is TRBV11-2, with D possibly called TRBD1 or TRBD2 (5 bases each). Germline assignment: CDR1 SGHAT and CDR2 FQNNGV. V was cut by 5 bases and J by 7 bases, with 11 bases left in between. The CDR3 extends over 13 amino acids. The CDR3 loop is CASSRVRGGELFF. Written as DNA, the CDR3 is TGTGCCAGCAGCCGCGTGAGGGGCGGGGAGCTGTTTTTT.

The V gene is TRBV7-6, the J gene TRBJ1-6; TRBD1 matches at 7 bases. The CDR3 has 14 residues. V shed 5 bases, J shed 4 bases, and the junction held 2 bases outside the gene matches. CDR1 is SGHVS and CDR2 is FNYEAQ in the germline V gene. The chain's CDR3 is CASSQGGYNSPLHF. As DNA, the CDR3 is TGTGCCAGCAGCCAGGGGGGTTATAATTCACCCCTCCACTTT.

A few counts support this clone. This sequence joins TRBV28 and TRBJ2-7; D remains unclear. V was clipped by 9 bases and J by 3 bases, with 12 bases between them. Per the germline V gene, CDR1 is MDHEN and CDR2 is SYDVKM. The CDR3 totals 12 residues. The CDR3 reads CASQDWGYEQYF. The CDR3 nucleotides are TGTGCCAGTCAAGATTGGGGCTACGAGCAGTACTTC. The entire variable domain, with the rest obtained from reference TRBV28 and TRBJ2-7, is as follows: DVKVTQSSRYLVKRTGEKVFLECVQDMDHENMFWYRQDPGLGLRLIYFSYDVKMKEKGDIPEGYSVSREKKERFSLILESASTNQTSMYLCASQDWGYEQYFGPGTRLTVT.

The chain combines TRBV27 with TRBJ1-1; D is unresolved. Trimming cost V 2 bases and J 4 bases, with 8 bases left between them. The germline gives CDR1 MNHEY, CDR2 SMNVEV (reference sequence). CDR3 length equals 13 residues. In DNA form, the CDR3 reads TGTGCCAGCAGTTTAGGTCTCATCACTGAAGCTTTCTTT. Its protein is CASSLGLITEAFF.

V is TRBV18 and J is TRBJ2-1; 7 bases map to TRBD2. The CDR3 extends over 16 amino acids. Germline V CDR1 and CDR2: KGHSH, LQKENI. J was trimmed by 4 bases and V by 4 bases; bases with no gene match: 10. Here the CDR3 reads CASSLLPGGRYNEQFF. Written as DNA, the CDR3 is TGTGCCAGCTCACTTCTCCCGGGAGGTAGATACAATGAGCAGTTCTTC.

A note on this clone: Other DNA sequences of this sample code for an identical CDR3. This chain joins TRBV11-3 and TRBJ2-7, with 7 bases lining up with TRBD2. The CDR3 loop spans 14 amino acids. The ends lost 1 base at V and 0 bases at J; junction bases unmatched: 0. Germline assignment: CDR1 SGHNT and CDR2 YENEEA. CDR3 in DNA: TGTGCCAGCAGCTTAGGCGGGAGCTCCTACGAGCAGTACTTC. Amino acid sequence: CASSLGGSSYEQYF.

This sequence joins TRBV4-2 and TRBJ2-2; TRBD2 matches at 10 bases. CDR3 length equals 24 residues. Trimming at V came to 3 bases and at J to 7 bases, leaving 32 bases not matched to a gene. The germline V gene encodes CDR1 LGHNA and CDR2 YNFKEQ. CDR3: CASSQEDRALAGVRVTTTSGELFF. Written as DNA, the CDR3 is TGTGCCAGCAGCCAGGAGGACAGGGCTCTAGCGGGAGTAAGAGTAACCACCACGAGCGGGGAGCTGTTTTTT.

The V call is TRBV5-6, the J call TRBJ1-2, with unresolved D. There are 15 residues in the CDR3. The V gene lost 2 bases and the J gene lost 4 bases, with 15 bases spanning the gap. Germline assignment: CDR1 SGHDT and CDR2 YYEEEE. The CDR3 region is CASSLDDLGSYGYTF. CDR3 coding DNA: TGTGCCAGCAGCTTAGATGATCTTGGGTCCTATGGCTACACCTTC.

V usage is TRBV11-2 and J usage is TRBJ2-1, with D tentatively TRBD1 or TRBD2 (6 bases each). The CDR3 is 18 residues long. V lost 5 bases to trimming and J lost 3 bases, with 23 bases between them. Looked up from germline, CDR1 is SGHAT and CDR2 is FQNNGV. The CDR3 nucleotides read TGTGCCAGCAGCCCGGACGGGGGCGGAGACCCCTACTACAATGAGCAGTTCTTC. Its translation: CASSPDGGGDPYYNEQFF.

This chain joins TRBV19 and TRBJ1-1; 8 positions match TRBD1. This CDR3 region has 13 residues. Germline V gene data show CDR1 as LNHDA and CDR2 as SQIVND (reference sequence). CDR3 amino acids: CASDRGWYTEAFF. CDR3 nucleotides: TGTGCATCAGACAGGGGTTGGTACACTGAAGCTTTCTTT.

Comment on this clone: A junction end diverges from the germline sequence, so it may reflect a read error. The V and J genes are TRBV7-8 and TRBJ2-7; 9 nucleotides align to TRBD1. Germline CDR1 is SGHVS and CDR2 is FQNEAQ. The CDR3 sequence is 14 residues long. CDR3: CASSLLGQGYEQHF. The CDR3 coding sequence is TGTGCCAGCAGCTTATTGGGACAGGGCTACGAGCAGCACTTC. Looking up the rest from reference TRBV7-8 and TRBJ2-7 gives the full variable domain: GAGVSQSPRYKVAKRGQDVALRCDPISGHVSLFWYQQALGQGPEFLTYFQNEAQLDKSGLPSDRFFAERPEGSVSTLKIQRTQQEDSAVYLCASSLLGQGYEQHFGPGTRLTVT.

The chain carries TRBV7-6 and TRBJ2-1; the D gene is possibly TRBD1 (5 bases). The V gene lost 4 bases and the J gene lost 2 bases, with 15 bases spanning the gap. Germline CDR1 reads SGHVS; CDR2 reads FNYEAQ. The CDR3 contains 16 residues. CDR3 sequence reads: CASSWGLPKAYNEQFF. The CDR3 DNA is TGTGCCAGCAGCTGGGGCCTACCGAAAGCCTACAATGAGCAGTTCTTC.

This sequence joins TRBV10-3 and TRBJ2-7; the D gene is possibly TRBD1 (6 bases). The CDR3 covers 13 residues. Germline V gene sequence: CDR1 ENHRY, CDR2 SYGVKD. Trimming shortened V by 5 bases and J by 0 bases, and 8 bases separated the two germline ends. CDR3 amino acids: CAISPGDSYEQYF. DNA of the CDR3: TGTGCCATCAGTCCAGGGGACTCCTACGAGCAGTACTTC.

Written as DNA, the CDR3 is TGTGCCAGCAGTTCATATGGGACTAGCGGGAGTGAGACGAACACCGGGGAGCTGTTTTTT. Residues: CASSSYGTSGSETNTGELFF. The rearrangement links TRBV28 to TRBJ2-2, with 14 bases matching TRBD2. V lost 4 bases, J lost 0 bases, and 10 bases stayed unmatched. This CDR3 comprises 20 residues. Germline CDR1 is MDHEN and CDR2 is SYDVKM.

The chain is built from TRBV11-2 and TRBJ2-7, with 8 bases lining up with TRBD1. The CDR3 is 16 residues long. Germline trimming cut 7 bases from V and 5 bases from J; bases unmatched to any gene: 16. Germline V CDR1 and CDR2: SGHAT, FQNNGV. The CDR3 DNA sequence: TGTGCCAGCAACACAGGGGGTCCAGAGCCCCACGACGAGCAGTACTTC. Translation gives CASNTGGPEPHDEQYF.

The J gene is TRBJ1-1, the V gene TRBV6-6; TRBD1 is a possible D gene (5 bases). Germline V lookup: CDR1 MNHNY, CDR2 SVGAGI (reference sequence). The CDR3 runs 15 residues. V lost 6 bases and J 1 base, leaving 15 bases between the germline ends. CDR3 loop: CASSMIGHQNTEAFF. For the CDR3, the DNA is TGTGCCAGCAGCATGATTGGACACCAGAACACTGAAGCTTTCTTT.

The J gene is TRBJ1-2, the V gene TRBV7-9; no clear D gene. Germline values: CDR1 SEHNR, CDR2 FQNEAQ (reference sequence). The CDR3 is made up of 16 amino acids. Trimming removed 5 bases from V and 2 bases from J, with 18 bases in between. In DNA form, the CDR3 reads TGTGCCAGCAGCCCTCCTTGGGCCGTGCTAAACTATGGCTACACCTTC. It is translated as CASSPPWAVLNYGYTF.

This chain uses TRBV5-6 with TRBJ1-2, with TRBD1 as a possible D gene (5 bases). The germline CDR1 and CDR2 sequences are SGHDT and YYEEEE. This CDR3 region has 14 residues. V was pared by 3 bases and J by 0 bases, with 9 bases between. The CDR3 DNA follows: TGTGCCAGCAGCTCGGGAGGGGCTAACTATGGCTACACCTTC. Translated, it gives CASSSGGANYGYTF.

The V and J genes are TRBV7-8 and TRBJ2-1, with 9 bases that match TRBD2. The V gene's germline CDR1 is SGHVS and CDR2 FQNEAQ. J lost 1 base, V lost 5 bases, and 3 bases had no gene match. The CDR3 totals 15 residues. The CDR3 spells CASSPLAGSYNEQFF. Written as DNA, the CDR3 is TGTGCCAGCAGCCCCCTAGCGGGATCCTACAATGAGCAGTTCTTC.

The J gene is TRBJ2-5, the V gene TRBV7-2, with D uncertain. The V gene's germline CDR1 is SGHTA and CDR2 FQGNSA. Trimming cost V 8 bases and J 2 bases, with 12 bases left between them. The CDR3 consists of 13 residues. This chain's CDR3 is CASRNRLQETQYF. In DNA form, the CDR3 reads TGTGCCAGCCGAAATCGGTTGCAAGAGACCCAGTACTTC.